This entry features one T cell receptor (beta chain) sequence. Its binding antigen is unknown. No quality values exist for individual bases; no much larger clone is one base distant. The immunoSEQ Assay, a bias-controlled multiplex PCR, was used to amplify TCRbeta CDR3 regions from genomic DNA. Under the source paper's analysis protocol: The number of nucleated cells in each sample was estimated from the amplification of reference gene primers within the assay. Sequence reads were collapsed and filtered to measure the absolute abundance of every unique TCRbeta CDR3 rearrangement. Productive Simpson clonality was computed per sample as the square root of Simpson's diversity index over productive rearrangements. In TCRdb, the immuneACCESS table is reduced to in-frame sequences with V and J assigned. These tables do not hold every clone; where another copy was compared, an unresolved V gene accounts for under half, and the others remain unexplained. That table furnishes V, J and clone size, whereas the DNA furnished D and trimming. This sample holds approximately 90,000 clones; roughly 90% were observed only once. The leading ten clones occupy 18% of the sample.

These data belong to a study of blood T cell repertoires in COVID-19 (TCRdb year 2020). About the study as a whole: Samples covering the acute and convalescent phases of COVID-19 were provided by collaborators in the United States, Italy and Spain. The material from the prospective study consisted of cDNA or gDNA derived from T cells, B-cell-depleted T cells, or PBMCs. Subjects who had been exposed to COVID-19, were actively infected with it, or had recovered from it provided the deeply sampled blood TCRbeta repertoires that made up the dataset. The repertoires were released in a freely available public database intended as a resource for research on the immune response to SARS-CoV-2. Samples were obtained from the ongoing ImmuneRACE study (first 160 participants) and from about 1,300 subjects provided by 6 global collaborators. A de-identified subject ID, COVID-19 status, age in years and sex were almost always included in the sample metadata. Where available, HLA class I and class II types were taken from metadata supplied by the sample provider and were not determined by assay-based typing.

CDR1 MDHEN and CDR2 SYDVKM were looked up in the germline V gene. Counted from cysteine to phenylalanine, this CDR3 has 15 amino acids. This entry keeps only the CDR3 DNA: 45 bases, framed from base 1. The germline V end is reduced by 5 bases and the J end by 8 bases; junction bases left unmatched: 10. General conclusions and limits of the study: The quantity of clinical and demographic metadata differed by source and by participant and was supplied without curation.

Collaborating institutions collected whole blood in K2EDTA tubes following their own protocols. For TCRbeta analysis, collaborators shipped samples as frozen whole blood, isolated PBMCs, or DNA extracted from either of those sample types. Recombination joined TRBV28 with TRBJ2-2; TRBD2 fits 8 bases in the junction. This TCR was sampled from a woman of 80 years or more with acute or convalescent COVID-19. Sequencing was done on a sample of peripheral blood. For the CDR3, the sequence is CASSPDSGMGGELFF. The DNA sequence is given as TGTGCCAGCAGTCCGGATAGCGGGATGGGAGGGGAGCTGTTTTTT.